Listed below are T cell receptor beta chains from one sample, sequenced in a study of OX40 agonist ivuxolimab in advanced cancers. Measured with immunoSEQ multiplex PCR; TCRdb has only the in-frame clones, and not every one. The sample has tens of thousands of clones; around four fifths are singletons. The specimen was CD4+ or CD8+ T cells sorted from blood, collected in a trial of the OX40 agonist ivuxolimab. The receptor source for this set is an adult with an advanced solid tumor such as melanoma, head and neck, liver or kidney cancer. Both conserved end residues are part of each CDR3. A D gene is named only where the DNA matches it firmly. Expanded clones are given a class, and other clones once, few, many or no size at all.

TRBJ2-7 | few | TRBV11-2 | - | CASSGLKKLIYEQYF | TGTGCCAGCAGCGGCCTTAAGAAGCTAATCTACGAGCAGTACTTC
TRBJ1-2 | - | TRBV15 | - | CATSRDGDAYGYTF | TGTGCCACCAGCAGAGATGGGGATGCGTATGGCTACACCTTC
TRBJ2-5 | once | TRBV29-1 | TRBD2 | CSAISGGAGTQYF | TGCAGCGCCATTAGCGGGGGGGCCGGGACCCAGTACTTC
TRBJ2-1 | - | TRBV7-3 | TRBD1 | CASSSDRDRGGNEQFF | TGTGCCAGCAGCTCAGATCGGGACAGGGGGGGAAATGAGCAGTTCTTC
TRBJ1-1 | many | TRBV27 | TRBD1 | CASSPKRRGHLEAFF | TGTGCCAGCTCGCCTAAGAGGAGGGGGCACCTTGAAGCTTTCTTT
TRBJ1-2 | - | TRBV19 | TRBD1 | CASSSFPEGAGGYTF | TGTGCCAGTAGTTCCTTCCCTGAGGGGGCCGGGGGCTACACCTTC
TRBJ1-1 | once | TRBV2 | - | CASSVSSAGKVTEAFF | TGTGCCAGCAGTGTGTCATCGGCAGGGAAAGTGACTGAAGCTTTCTTT
TRBJ2-5 | - | TRBV5-1 | TRBD1 | CASSRATGAAETQYF | TGCGCCAGCAGCCGCGCGACAGGGGCAGCGGAGACCCAGTACTTC
TRBJ2-1 | few | TRBV30 | - | CAWRVPAGYEQFF | TGTGCCTGGAGAGTCCCCGCAGGCTATGAGCAGTTCTTC
TRBJ2-7 | - | TRBV29-1 | - | CSVAEGPYEQYF | TGCAGCGTTGCGGAAGGTCCCTACGAGCAGTACTTC
TRBJ1-4 | - | TRBV18 | - | CASSEGANEKLFF | TGTGCCAGCTCAGAGGGGGCTAATGAAAAACTGTTTTTT
TRBJ1-3 | - | TRBV25-1 | - | CASSEYSGRAGNTIYF | TGTGCCAGCAGTGAATATTCTGGCAGGGCTGGAAACACCATATATTTT
TRBJ2-1 | - | TRBV7-2 | TRBD2 | CASSLELAAYNEQFF | TGTGCCAGCAGCTTAGAACTAGCGGCCTACAATGAGCAGTTCTTC
TRBJ2-5 | - | TRBV14 | - | CASSLLQGLETQYF | TGTGCCAGCAGCCTATTACAGGGTTTGGAGACCCAGTACTTC
TRBJ1-6 | - | TRBV7-2 | TRBD1 | CASSLGQGDSPLHF | TGTGCCAGCAGCCTAGGACAGGGGGATTCACCCCTCCACTTT
TRBJ2-2 | - | TRBV18 | - | CASSPTPGGLYTGELFF | TGTGCCAGCTCCCCTACACCCGGCGGGCTCTACACCGGGGAGCTGTTTTTT
TRBJ2-5 | - | TRBV21-1 | - | CPTWSGRMTQETQYF | TGTCCTACGTGGAGCGGGAGGATGACCCAAGAGACCCAGTACTTC
TRBJ1-4 | - | TRBV5-1 | TRBD1 | CASSSGQGTGEKLFF | TGCGCCAGCAGCTCCGGACAGGGGACAGGTGAAAAACTGTTTTTT
TRBJ2-1 | - | TRBV19 | - | CASSITKEQFF | TGTGCCAGTAGTATCACTAAAGAGCAGTTCTTC
TRBJ2-5 | few | TRBV5-8 | - | CASSFRFLSGQETQYF | TGTGCCAGCAGCTTTAGGTTCCTGTCAGGCCAAGAGACCCAGTACTTC
TRBJ1-3 | few | TRBV19 | - | CASPAPPGNTIYF | TGTGCCAGCCCCGCTCCCCCTGGAAACACCATATATTTT
TRBJ1-2 | once | TRBV18 | TRBD1 | CASSPRRTGENYGYTF | TGTGCCAGCTCACCACGAAGAACAGGGGAGAACTATGGCTACACCTTC
TRBJ1-5 | - | TRBV5-6 | - | CASSLAASNQPQHF | TGTGCCAGCAGCTTGGCGGCTAGCAATCAGCCCCAGCATTTT
TRBJ1-3 | - | TRBV18 | - | CASSEYSSGNTIYF | TGTGCCAGCTCAGAATACTCCTCTGGAAACACCATATATTTT
TRBJ2-7 | few | TRBV5-4 | - | CASSLYMGLQVYEQYF | TGTGCCAGCAGCTTGTACATGGGGCTACAGGTCTACGAGCAGTACTTC
TRBJ2-3 | - | TRBV6-5 | - | CASRTGTLSVDTQYF | TGTGCCAGCAGGACCGGGACTCTCTCAGTGGATACGCAGTATTTT
TRBJ1-1 | - | TRBV7-9 | - | CASSPEKGAEAFF | TGTGCCAGCAGCCCGGAGAAAGGCGCTGAAGCTTTCTTT
TRBJ1-2 | - | TRBV5-6 | - | CASSYNSLGYTF | TGTGCCAGCAGCTACAACAGTCTAGGCTACACCTTC
TRBJ1-6 | - | TRBV6-5 | - | CASSSSYNSPLHF | TGTGCCAGCAGTAGCTCCTATAATTCACCCCTCCACTTT
TRBJ2-5 | - | TRBV9 | - | CASSVDDQETQYF | TGTGCCAGCAGCGTCGACGACCAAGAGACCCAGTACTTC
TRBJ2-7 | - | TRBV12-5 | - | CASGLSRDVYEQYF | TGTGCTAGTGGTTTGTCCCGGGACGTTTACGAGCAGTACTTC
TRBJ2-7 | - | TRBV5-1 | - | CASSGGPWGYEQYF | TGCGCCAGCAGCGGGGGACCATGGGGATACGAGCAGTACTTC
TRBJ1-1 | - | TRBV6-5 | - | CASRREALAFF | TGTGCCAGCCGGCGGGAGGCGTTGGCTTTCTTT
TRBJ2-7 | - | TRBV5-1 | TRBD1 | CASSLLPGQGYEQYF | TGCGCCAGCAGCTTACTCCCGGGACAGGGGTACGAGCAGTACTTC
TRBJ2-7 | few | TRBV7-2 | TRBD2 | CASSLRAGGLSYEQYF | TGTGCCAGCAGCTTACGAGCGGGGGGCCTCTCCTACGAGCAGTACTTC
TRBJ2-7 | - | TRBV18 | TRBD2 | CASSPPPSGTHEQYF | TGTGCCAGCTCACCACCGCCTAGCGGGACTCACGAGCAGTACTTC
TRBJ2-2 | - | TRBV5-1 | - | CASSLLRDTNTGELFF | TGCGCCAGCAGCTTACTCCGGGACACAAACACCGGGGAGCTGTTTTTT
TRBJ2-2 | - | TRBV4-2 | - | CASSLGGGTGELFF | TGTGCCAGCAGCTTGGGGGGTGGCACCGGGGAGCTGTTTTTT
TRBJ2-3 | - | TRBV6-5 | TRBD2 | CASSYSGGADTQYF | TGTGCCAGCAGTTACAGCGGGGGGGCGGATACGCAGTATTTT
TRBJ2-2 | - | TRBV19 | - | CASRIQREGGTGELFF | TGTGCCAGTAGGATCCAGCGAGAGGGGGGCACCGGGGAGCTGTTTTTT
TRBJ1-4 | - | TRBV5-1 | - | CASSLGQGREKLFF | TGCGCCAGCAGCTTGGGGCAGGGCCGCGAAAAACTGTTTTTT
TRBJ1-1 | few | TRBV7-2 | - | CASSRAPRAMNTEAFF | TGTGCCAGCAGCAGAGCCCCCAGGGCAATGAACACTGAAGCTTTCTTT
TRBJ1-5 | once | TRBV30 | TRBD1 | CAWDRDFNQPQHF | TGTGCCTGGGACAGGGACTTCAATCAGCCCCAGCATTTT
TRBJ1-1 | - | TRBV9 | - | CASSPRGGNTEAFF | TGTGCCAGCAGCCCTAGGGGGGGGAACACTGAAGCTTTCTTT
TRBJ2-3 | - | TRBV12-5 | - | CASGTPLSISSTDTQYF | TGTGCTAGTGGTACCCCTCTTAGCATTTCGAGCACAGATACGCAGTATTTT
TRBJ2-7 | - | TRBV5-1 | - | CASTTTTGTISYEQYF | TGCGCCAGCACGACCACGACCGGGACAATCTCCTACGAGCAGTACTTC
TRBJ2-7 | - | TRBV16 | - | CASSQQGVEQYF | TGTGCCAGCAGCCAACAGGGCGTCGAGCAGTACTTC
TRBJ2-1 | - | TRBV9 | - | CASSADGTYNEQFF | TGTGCCAGCAGCGCTGACGGAACCTACAATGAGCAGTTCTTC
TRBJ1-4 | - | TRBV7-8 | - | CASSLGLTYEKLFF | TGTGCCAGCAGCTTGGGCCTCACCTACGAAAAACTGTTTTTT
TRBJ2-2 | - | TRBV7-2 | - | CASSFRSTGELFF | TGTGCCAGCAGCTTCAGGTCTACCGGGGAGCTGTTTTTT
TRBJ2-7 | - | TRBV6-6 | TRBD1 | CASRRDRVHEQYF | TGTGCCAGCAGGAGGGACAGGGTCCACGAGCAGTACTTC
TRBJ2-7 | - | TRBV21-1 | - | CASKWRGYEQYF | TGTGCCAGCAAGTGGCGGGGTTACGAGCAGTACTTC